These 6 T cell receptor beta chains were all obtained from the same sample, sequenced in a study of T-cell reconstitution after alpha-beta-depleted transplantation in children. Preparing the TCRbeta library involved the use of unique molecular identifiers. TCRdb itself ran the PCR reads through MiXCR, one entry per CDR3 protein. The table has about a million distinct CDR3 sequences, 25% to 30% seen once. The specimen comprised PBMCs, mostly from graft donor cells, sampled 360 days after TCRalphabeta/CD19-depleted stem cell transplant. Receptors originate from a boy younger than two who had a stem cell transplant for SCID, so the T cells may come from the graft donor.

The rearrangement links TRBV4-1 to TRBJ2-1; D could derive from TRBD1 or TRBD2 (6 bases each). V was pared by 1 base and J by 4 bases, with 14 bases between. Per germline, CDR1 MGHRA and CDR2 YSYEKL. This CDR3 spans 16 amino acids. CDR3 sequence: CASSQGPGALYNEQFF. CDR3 nucleotide sequence: TGCGCCAGCAGCCAAGGACCGGGGGCTTTGTACAATGAGCAGTTCTTC.

In its sample, this clonotype was seen once. The rearrangement joins TRBV7-2 to TRBJ2-1, with TRBD2 matching over 8 bases. CDR1 and CDR2 from the germline V gene are SGHTA and FQGNSA. The V and J ends lost 4 bases and 0 bases, in that order; junction bases with no gene match: 5. The CDR3 totals 16 residues. CDR3 coding DNA: TGTGCCAGCAGCTCGCGGGGGGCGATCTCCTACAATGAGCAGTTCTTC. Amino acid sequence: CASSSRGAISYNEQFF.

The gene calls are TRBV20-1 and TRBJ2-7, with D maybe TRBD2 (6 bases). In germline, CDR1 is DFQATT, CDR2 SNEGSKA (reference sequence). CDR3 length: 15 residues. The V end was cut by 1 base, the J end by 3 bases, with 16 bases between. The CDR3 spells CSARVGHGGIYEQYF. DNA for the CDR3: TGCAGTGCTAGAGTTGGTCACGGGGGAATCTACGAGCAGTACTTC.

This clonotype occurred a few times. This chain links TRBV6-5 with TRBJ2-1, with 7 positions matching TRBD1. Germline V gene data show CDR1 as MNHEY and CDR2 as SVGAGI. This CDR3 has 15 amino acids. V lost 6 bases and J lost 7; bases outside the gene matches: 12. CDR3 residues: CASSYGTAVLNEQFF. The CDR3 nucleotides read TGTGCCAGCAGCTACGGGACAGCCGTCCTTAATGAGCAGTTCTTC.

The sample holds a few counts of this clonotype. V is TRBV7-6 and J is TRBJ2-7; the D is unclear. The germline gives CDR1 SGHVS, CDR2 FNYEAQ. With 5 bases removed from V and 0 bases from J, the gap between germline ends came to 17 bases. The CDR3 is 16 amino acids. CDR3 amino acids: CASSLRPLLGSYEQYF. The CDR3 DNA reads TGTGCCAGCAGCCTGAGGCCCCTTCTGGGCTCCTACGAGCAGTACTTC.

A few counts support this clonotype. V usage is TRBV5-1 and J usage is TRBJ2-1; possibly TRBD2 for D (5 bases). The CDR3 is 15 amino acids. From germline, CDR1 is SGHRS and CDR2 YFSETQ. Trimming stripped 0 bases from V and 7 bases from J, with 14 bases between. CDR3 sequence: CASSLGGTKRNEQFF. CDR3 DNA sequence: TGCGCCAGCAGCTTGGGGGGAACAAAGCGGAATGAGCAGTTCTTC.